The source of this T cell receptor (beta chain) is a study of response to subunit inactivated influenza vaccine. General study results and limits: There was a suggestion from the authors that each seasonal influenza vaccination recruits few new T cells.

A few counts support this clonotype. Its specificity is not known. V lost 5 bases to trimming and J lost 0 bases, with 11 bases between them. The CDR3 is made up of 15 amino acids. The V gene's germline CDR1 is SGHTA and CDR2 FQGNSA. One entry per CDR3 protein, called by TCRdb with MiXCR from the RT-PCR reads. The sample has about 500,000 distinct CDR3 sequences; approximately 7.2% are singletons. The specimen was PBMCs from blood, collected around 25 months after vaccination. The origin of this receptor is a man between 50 and 75 years old who received an inactivated influenza vaccine. This chain connects TRBV7-2 to TRBJ1-5; no definite D call. CDR3 DNA: TGTGCCAGCAGCCGAGTAGGTGGTAGCAATCAGCCCCAGCATTTT. Its translation: CASSRVGGSNQPQHF.